This entry lists 8 T cell receptor beta chains sequenced from one sample in a study of blood T cell repertoires in COVID-19. Clones were read by immunoSEQ multiplex PCR, and TCRdb kept only the in-frame ones, dropping some. The sample shows around 110,000 clones, over 60% of them seen only once. The sequencing input was peripheral blood. The receptors here all came from a man between 65 and 85 years old with acute or convalescent COVID-19.

The CDR3 bases are TGTGCCAGCAGTGAAAGGGGGTATGAAAAACTGTTTTTT. This encodes CASSERGYEKLFF. J is TRBJ1-4 and V is TRBV6-1; a possible D gene is TRBD1 (6 bases). With 2 bases removed from V and 6 bases from J, the gap between germline ends came to 7 bases. Germline CDR1 reads MNHNS; CDR2 reads SASEGT. This CDR3 is 13 amino acids long.

The CDR3 DNA is TGTGCCAGCAGGGGCTCGGATGACAGGTCGCTTCAGCCCCAGCATTTT. Its translation: CASRGSDDRSLQPQHF. The gene calls are TRBV27 and TRBJ1-5, with D tentatively TRBD1 (6 bases). The V end lost 6 bases, the J end lost 6 bases, and 21 bases lay between the germline ends. Germline V gene lookup returns CDR1 MNHEY and CDR2 SMNVEV (reference sequence). The length of the CDR3 is 16 residues.

This chain joins TRBV20-1 and TRBJ2-5; possibly TRBD2 for D (6 bases). V shed 3 bases and J shed 5 bases, with 19 bases lying between them. The CDR3 loop spans 15 amino acids. Germline CDR1 DFQATT, CDR2 SNEGSKA (reference sequence). DNA for the CDR3: TGCAGTGCTAGTAGCGTTGACGGGGGTGGGGAGACCCAGTACTTC. Protein sequence: CSASSVDGGGETQYF.

Only one count was recorded for this clone. V and J are TRBV29-1 and TRBJ2-1, with D possibly matching TRBD1 (5 bases). The CDR3 contains 14 residues. CDR1 is SQVTM, CDR2 ANQGSEA, per germline. The ends were cut back, 4 bases at V and 8 bases at J, with 18 bases in the middle. The CDR3 spells CSVGSWQGGDEQFF. CDR3 nucleotides: TGCAGCGTTGGTTCCTGGCAGGGTGGGGATGAGCAGTTCTTC.

The CDR3 loop reads CASSGQLTYEQYF. The CDR3, as DNA: TGTGCCAGCAGCGGACAGCTCACCTACGAGCAGTACTTC. J is TRBJ2-7 and V is TRBV12-3 or TRBV12-4; possibly TRBD1 for D (6 bases). The length of the CDR3 is 13 residues. V lost 6 bases to trimming and J lost 2 bases, with 11 bases between them.

The chain recombines TRBV19 with TRBJ2-2; D might be TRBD2 (5 bases). V was trimmed by 3 bases and J by 3 bases, leaving 14 bases between them. The CDR3 extends over 16 amino acids. Per the germline V gene, CDR1 is LNHDA and CDR2 is SQIVND (reference sequence). For the CDR3, the DNA is TGTGCCAGTAGTATCGAGGCGGGTCTGGACACCGGGGAGCTGTTTTTT. This gives the protein CASSIEAGLDTGELFF.

CDR3 bases: TGCGCCAGCACGACCATCCCGGGACAGGGTAATGAAAAACTGTTTTTT. Protein sequence: CASTTIPGQGNEKLFF. The rearrangement joins TRBV5-1 to TRBJ1-4; 9 bases agree with TRBD1. This CDR3 is built from 16 residues. V lost 6 bases, J lost 4 bases, and 10 bases stayed unmatched. Germline V gives CDR1 SGHRS, CDR2 YFSETQ. The full variable domain, rest sourced from reference TRBV5-1 and TRBJ1-4, is KAGVTQTPRYLIKTRGQQVTLSCSPISGHRSVSWYQQTPGQGLQFLFEYFSETQRNKGNFPGRFSGRQFSNSRSEMNVSTLELGDSALYLCASTTIPGQGNEKLFFGSGTQLSVL.

V usage is TRBV10-3 and J usage is TRBJ2-5; tentatively, D is TRBD2 (6 bases). Trimming left V 0 bases short and J 3 bases short, with 14 bases between. Germline V gene lookup returns CDR1 ENHRY and CDR2 SYGVKD. The CDR3 extends over 16 amino acids. CDR3 bases: TGTGCCATCAGTGAGTCGGCAGGGAGGTCAAAAGAGACCCAGTACTTC. Its protein product is CAISESAGRSKETQYF.